This TCR beta chain was sequenced in a study of cytomegalovirus exposure and HLA in healthy donors. Findings and limits, study-wide: HLA alleles showed associations with 16,951 TCR beta sequences in a later analysis, at a 0.05 false discovery rate. Rarity characterized most TCR sequences, yet some public TCRs appeared in many donors.

Germline V lookup: CDR1 LNHNV, CDR2 YYDKDF (reference sequence). V lost 1 base, J lost 4 bases, and 6 bases stayed unmatched. The CDR3 has 16 amino acids. About this clone itself: Its cognate antigen is unknown.

In the PCR, 60 Vbeta and 13 Jbeta primers were used. Only in-frame clones appear in the TCRdb table, and some are missing; sequencing was by immunoSEQ multiplex PCR. The sample contains over 70,000 clones, 65% to 70% of which appear only once. The TCR originated in a man in his forties or fifties in good health and CMV-seropositive. The sample was PBMCs. V usage is TRBV15 and J usage is TRBJ1-1; the match to TRBD1 covers 10 bases. As DNA, the CDR3 is TGTGCCACCAGCAGAGGACAGGGGGCGAGGGGCACTGAAGCTTTCTTT. It is translated as CATSRGQGARGTEAFF.